Reported below is one T cell receptor beta chain. The method was immunoSEQ multiplex PCR; TCRdb's version includes in-frame clones alone and lacks a portion of them. The sample lists tens of thousands of clones; around four fifths were seen once. This entry is derived from a study of blood T cell repertoires in COVID-19. As for the study in general: T cells, B-cell-depleted T cells, or PBMCs supplied cDNA or gDNA.

The sample comprised peripheral blood. This receptor was obtained from a man aged 45-65 years with active COVID-19.

The CDR3, as DNA: TGCAGCGTTGAAGCGATAGCCCGGGGAGAGCAGTTCTTC. Translating gives CSVEAIARGEQFF. This rearrangement joins TRBV29-1 to TRBJ2-1; tentatively, D is TRBD2 (5 bases). CDR1 is SQVTM and CDR2 is ANQGSEA in the germline V gene. V lost 1 base, J lost 10 bases, and 14 bases lay in between. The CDR3 runs to 13 residues.